A selection of T cell receptor beta chains follows, all from one sample in a study of prognosis after radiotherapy for stage I lung cancer. TCRdb itself ran the multiplex PCR reads through MiXCR, one entry per CDR3 protein. Here the sample spans some 20,000 distinct CDR3 sequences, about 37% being singletons. This material consisted of PBMCs, taken before or after stereotactic body radiation therapy (not recorded which). These TCRs come from a donor aged 50 or older with non-small cell lung cancer. CDR3s include the opening cysteine and the closing phenylalanine or tryptophan. Each record gives: V gene, clone size, J gene, D gene, CDR3 protein, CDR3 DNA. A D gene is named only where the DNA matches it firmly. Where a row states a size, it is once, few, many or the class of an expanded clone; other rows omit it.

V: TRBV24-1; size: .; J: TRBJ1-1; D: .; CDR3: CATRSGGGNTEAFF; DNA: TGTGCCACCAGAAGTGGTGGAGGGAACACTGAAGCTTTCTTT
V: TRBV12-3/TRBV12-4; size: many; J: TRBJ2-1; D: .; CDR3: CASRALTPYNEQFF; DNA: TGTGCCAGCCGGGCCTTAACCCCTTACAATGAGCAGTTCTTC
V: TRBV7-3; size: many; J: TRBJ2-1; D: TRBD2; CDR3: CASSLAGGPADYNEQFF; DNA: TGTGCCAGCAGCTTAGCGGGAGGGCCAGCGGACTACAATGAGCAGTTCTTC
V: TRBV20-1; size: many; J: TRBJ2-7; D: .; CDR3: CSARSGTHPSYEQYF; DNA: TGCAGTGCTAGGTCCGGGACACATCCCTCCTACGAGCAGTACTTC
V: TRBV19; size: .; J: TRBJ2-7; D: TRBD2; CDR3: CASSTGLAVIYEQYF; DNA: TGTGCCAGTAGTACAGGACTAGCGGTCATTTACGAGCAGTACTTC
V: TRBV9; size: many; J: TRBJ1-1; D: .; CDR3: CASSPLWGTEAFF; DNA: TGTGCCAGCAGCCCCTTGTGGGGCACTGAAGCTTTCTTT
V: TRBV7-9; size: .; J: TRBJ2-5; D: .; CDR3: CASSLVSGAETQYF; DNA: TGTGCCAGCAGCTTAGTCTCAGGGGCAGAGACCCAGTACTTC
V: TRBV5-4; size: many; J: TRBJ2-3; D: .; CDR3: CASSLWGEVTQYF; DNA: TGTGCCAGCAGCTTGTGGGGTGAGGTTACGCAGTATTTT
V: TRBV10-3; size: many; J: TRBJ1-1; D: .; CDR3: CAISEYQGFRVKDFF; DNA: TGTGCCATCAGTGAGTACCAGGGATTTCGAGTGAAGGATTTCTTT
V: TRBV28; size: .; J: TRBJ2-3; D: .; CDR3: CASSLGSRTDTQYF; DNA: TGTGCCAGCAGTTTAGGCAGCCGCACAGATACGCAGTATTTT
V: TRBV27; size: medium-sized; J: TRBJ2-1; D: TRBD2; CDR3: CASSLSGFRSGGTNEQFF; DNA: TGTGCCAGCAGTTTATCGGGTTTTCGATCGGGAGGTACCAATGAGCAGTTCTTC
V: TRBV5-1; size: many; J: TRBJ1-5; D: .; CDR3: CASSPGPPDQPQHF; DNA: TGCGCCAGCAGCCCGGGACCGCCCGATCAGCCCCAGCATTTT
V: TRBV24-1; size: many; J: TRBJ2-2; D: TRBD2; CDR3: CATSDLQGRGLAGGGTGELFF; DNA: TGTGCCACCAGTGATTTACAGGGCCGTGGACTAGCGGGAGGGGGTACCGGGGAGCTGTTTTTT
V: TRBV12-3/TRBV12-4; size: many; J: TRBJ1-5; D: .; CDR3: CASSLRFAPQHF; DNA: TGTGCCAGCAGTTTAAGGTTCGCCCCCCAGCATTTT
V: TRBV12-3/TRBV12-4; size: .; J: TRBJ1-2; D: .; CDR3: CASSLGLGRGYTF; DNA: TGTGCCAGCAGTTTAGGTTTAGGGCGAGGCTACACCTTC
V: TRBV6-1; size: .; J: TRBJ2-3; D: TRBD2; CDR3: CASSETAQGGRAGTDTQYF; DNA: TGTGCCAGCAGTGAAACTGCCCAGGGAGGGAGGGCCGGCACAGATACGCAGTATTTT
V: TRBV5-6; size: many; J: TRBJ1-1; D: .; CDR3: CASSVDRNTEAFF; DNA: TGTGCCAGCAGCGTGGACAGGAACACTGAAGCTTTCTTT
V: TRBV6-2/TRBV6-3; size: many; J: TRBJ1-1; D: .; CDR3: CASSYGRLNTEAFF; DNA: TGTGCCAGCAGTTACGGACGGCTAAACACTGAAGCTTTCTTT
V: TRBV2; size: .; J: TRBJ2-1; D: .; CDR3: CASSEARTSYNEQFF; DNA: TGTGCCAGCAGTGAAGCGCGAACCTCCTACAATGAGCAGTTCTTC
V: TRBV20-1; size: many; J: TRBJ2-7; D: TRBD2; CDR3: CSASPTSGSYEQYF; DNA: TGCAGTGCTAGCCCGACTAGCGGGAGTTACGAGCAGTACTTC
V: TRBV29-1; size: .; J: TRBJ2-3; D: .; CDR3: CSVLTGGADTQYF; DNA: TGCAGCGTTCTGACTGGGGGAGCAGATACGCAGTATTTT
V: TRBV27; size: .; J: TRBJ2-7; D: .; CDR3: CAIKWAGRDYYEQYF; DNA: TGTGCCATCAAGTGGGCAGGGCGCGACTACTACGAGCAGTACTTC
V: TRBV7-8; size: many; J: TRBJ2-7; D: .; CDR3: CASSLHGVREQYF; DNA: TGTGCCAGCAGCTTACATGGGGTGCGCGAGCAGTACTTC
V: TRBV11-2; size: many; J: TRBJ2-6; D: .; CDR3: CASPVPGANVLTF; DNA: TGTGCCAGCCCTGTACCGGGGGCCAACGTCCTGACTTTC
V: TRBV7-9; size: many; J: TRBJ2-7; D: .; CDR3: CASSLVGATYEQYF; DNA: TGTGCCAGCAGCTTAGTCGGGGCCACCTACGAGCAGTACTTC
V: TRBV6-9; size: many; J: TRBJ1-2; D: .; CDR3: CASSRAGGSNYGYTF; DNA: TGTGCCAGCAGCCGTGCGGGCGGATCTAACTATGGCTACACCTTC
V: TRBV12-3/TRBV12-4; size: .; J: TRBJ2-1; D: .; CDR3: CASSAPFTDEQFF; DNA: TGTGCCAGCAGCGCACCCTTCACTGACGAGCAGTTCTTC
V: TRBV30; size: .; J: TRBJ2-3; D: .; CDR3: CAWRSLVMYF; DNA: TGTGCCTGGAGATCCCTGGTAATGTATTTT
V: TRBV10-3; size: many; J: TRBJ1-1; D: TRBD1; CDR3: CAISAFLGGPNTEAFF; DNA: TGTGCCATCAGTGCCTTCCTAGGGGGCCCGAACACTGAAGCTTTCTTT
V: TRBV12-3/TRBV12-4; size: few; J: TRBJ2-1; D: .; CDR3: CASSLLACSINEQFF; DNA: TGTGCCAGCAGTTTATTAGCGTGTTCTATAAATGAGCAGTTCTTC
V: TRBV28; size: .; J: TRBJ2-7; D: .; CDR3: CASNTPGKPYYEKYF; DNA: TGTGCCAGCAACACCCCGGGTAAACCTTACTACGAGAAGTACTTC
V: TRBV19; size: .; J: TRBJ2-7; D: TRBD2; CDR3: CASSMAPDRTSGIPEQYF; DNA: TGTGCCAGTAGTATGGCCCCAGATCGGACTAGCGGGATTCCCGAGCAGTACTTC
V: TRBV20-1; size: .; J: TRBJ2-7; D: TRBD2; CDR3: CSVPGAGDEQYF; DNA: TGCAGTGTCCCGGGTGCGGGAGACGAGCAGTACTTC
V: TRBV6-9; size: .; J: TRBJ2-2; D: .; CDR3: CASSYWAEVGELFF; DNA: TGTGCCAGCAGTTACTGGGCTGAGGTCGGGGAGCTGTTTTTT
V: TRBV11-2; size: many; J: TRBJ2-7; D: TRBD1; CDR3: CASSPEFGTGRREQYF; DNA: TGTGCCAGCAGCCCAGAGTTCGGGACAGGGCGGCGCGAGCAGTACTTC
V: TRBV2; size: .; J: TRBJ2-2; D: .; CDR3: CASKQGEGTGELFF; DNA: TGTGCCAGCAAACAGGGGGAGGGCACCGGGGAGCTGTTTTTT
V: TRBV3-1; size: .; J: TRBJ1-3; D: .; CDR3: CASSHDPGISGNTIYF; DNA: TGTGCCAGCAGCCACGACCCTGGGATCTCTGGAAACACCATATATTTT
V: TRBV10-3; size: many; J: TRBJ2-1; D: .; CDR3: CAIGASEPNEQFF; DNA: TGTGCCATCGGGGCCTCCGAGCCAAATGAGCAGTTCTTC
V: TRBV3-1; size: many; J: TRBJ2-3; D: .; CDR3: CASKGATDTQYF; DNA: TGTGCCAGCAAAGGGGCCACAGATACGCAGTATTTT
V: TRBV20-1; size: once; J: TRBJ1-5; D: .; CDR3: CSAEGYINQPHHF; DNA: TGCAGTGCTGAGGGTTATATCAATCAGCCCCATCATTTT
V: TRBV19; size: many; J: TRBJ2-1; D: TRBD2; CDR3: CASSSIGLGGAYNEQFF; DNA: TGTGCCAGTAGTTCTATAGGGTTGGGAGGGGCGTACAATGAGCAGTTCTTC
V: TRBV28; size: .; J: TRBJ2-7; D: TRBD2; CDR3: CASSLFGLGKQYF; DNA: TGTGCCAGCAGTTTATTTGGACTAGGGAAGCAGTACTTC
V: TRBV7-9; size: many; J: TRBJ1-3; D: .; CDR3: CASSSPRERTGNTIYF; DNA: TGTGCCAGCAGCTCCCCCCGGGAAAGGACTGGAAACACCATATATTTT
V: TRBV2; size: many; J: TRBJ2-5; D: .; CDR3: CASSPGAGGALYF; DNA: TGTGCCAGCAGCCCCGGAGCCGGCGGGGCCCTTTACTTC
V: TRBV28; size: .; J: TRBJ1-1; D: .; CDR3: CASSYRDTKNTEAFF; DNA: TGTGCCAGCAGTTATAGGGACACTAAGAACACTGAAGCTTTCTTT
V: TRBV7-9; size: many; J: TRBJ2-5; D: .; CDR3: CASSLSPSQETQYF; DNA: TGTGCCAGCAGCTTAAGTCCTTCTCAAGAGACCCAGTACTTC
V: TRBV6-1; size: .; J: TRBJ2-6; D: .; CDR3: CASSRQACANVLTF; DNA: TGTGCCAGCTCTCGGCAAGCCTGTGCCAACGTCCTGACTTTC
V: TRBV4-2; size: .; J: TRBJ2-7; D: .; CDR3: CASSQETSSSYEQYF; DNA: TGTGCCAGCAGCCAAGAAACTAGCAGCTCCTACGAGCAGTACTTC
V: TRBV10-2; size: .; J: TRBJ1-6; D: .; CDR3: CASSAEQESPLHF; DNA: TGCGCCAGCAGTGCGGAGCAGGAATCACCCCTCCACTTT
V: TRBV19; size: once; J: TRBJ1-5; D: TRBD1; CDR3: CVSSPRDRGLRPQHF; DNA: TGTGTCAGTAGTCCCCGTGACAGGGGGCTTCGGCCCCAGCATTTT
V: TRBV2; size: many; J: TRBJ2-7; D: .; CDR3: CASSGATASYEQYF; DNA: TGTGCCAGCAGTGGGGCCACTGCCTCCTACGAGCAGTACTTC
V: TRBV28; size: .; J: TRBJ1-5; D: .; CDR3: CASCDTSNQPQHF; DNA: TGTGCCAGTTGCGACACTAGCAATCAGCCCCAGCATTTT
V: TRBV3-1; size: .; J: TRBJ2-3; D: .; CDR3: CASSLRGYPDTQYF; DNA: TGTGCCAGCAGCCTCCGGGGCTACCCAGATACGCAGTATTTT
V: TRBV7-3; size: .; J: TRBJ2-3; D: TRBD2; CDR3: CASSLVGGITDTQYF; DNA: TGTGCCAGCAGCTTGGTGGGAGGGATAACAGATACGCAGTATTTT
V: TRBV6-1; size: few; J: TRBJ1-6; D: .; CDR3: CAIRSQRNSPLHF; DNA: TGTGCCATAAGATCACAGCGGAATTCACCCCTCCACTTT
V: TRBV2; size: .; J: TRBJ2-1; D: .; CDR3: CASSEAGVINEQFF; DNA: TGTGCCAGCAGTGAAGCGGGAGTAATCAATGAGCAGTTCTTC
V: TRBV12-3/TRBV12-4; size: many; J: TRBJ2-3; D: TRBD2; CDR3: CASSFPAGGLSTDTQYF; DNA: TGTGCCAGCAGTTTTCCGGCGGGAGGCCTTAGCACAGATACGCAGTATTTT
V: TRBV5-1; size: few; J: TRBJ2-5; D: .; CDR3: CASTLIGLETQYF; DNA: TGCGCCAGCACCCTCATCGGACTGGAGACCCAGTACTTC